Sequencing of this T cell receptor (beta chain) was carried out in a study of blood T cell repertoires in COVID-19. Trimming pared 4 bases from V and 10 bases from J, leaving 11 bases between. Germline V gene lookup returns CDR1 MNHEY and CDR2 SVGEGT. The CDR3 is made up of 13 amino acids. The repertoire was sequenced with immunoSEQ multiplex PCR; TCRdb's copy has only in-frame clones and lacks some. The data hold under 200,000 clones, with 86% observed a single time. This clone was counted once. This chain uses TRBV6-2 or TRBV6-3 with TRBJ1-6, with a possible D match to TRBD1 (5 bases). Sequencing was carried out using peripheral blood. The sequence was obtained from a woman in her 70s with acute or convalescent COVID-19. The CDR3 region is CASSLGGRSPLHF. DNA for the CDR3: TGTGCCAGCAGTTTGGGGGGAAGGTCACCCCTCCACTTT.